The entry below gives a single T cell receptor beta chain sequence along with its context. The antigen is undetermined. Both 60 Vbeta primers and 13 Jbeta primers went into the PCR. TCRdb keeps only in-frame clones here, not all; method: immunoSEQ multiplex PCR. Its table lists some 55,000 clones. The sample is drawn from a study of cytomegalovirus exposure and HLA in healthy donors. Findings and caveats of the study: Sequencing likely caused a cluster of highly shared sequence variants. As was reported, the classifier diagnosed cytomegalovirus status with high specificity and sensitivity. Later work associated roughly 15,000 TCR beta sequences with HLA alleles at 0.05 false discovery rate. TCR beta sequences reportedly predicted the HLA-A and HLA-B alleles of most subjects accurately.

The sequenced sample was PBMCs. The sequence derives from a woman in her 40s in good health and CMV-seronegative.

CDR3 DNA: TGTGCCTGGAGTGTACGACAGGGGGCCCTTTCCTACAATGAGCAGTTCTTC. Amino acid sequence: CAWSVRQGALSYNEQFF. The V call is TRBV30, the J call TRBJ2-1; 10 bases align to TRBD1. Germline V lookup: CDR1 GTSNPN, CDR2 SVGIG (reference sequence). CDR3 size: 17 residues. The ends lost 0 bases at V and 1 base at J; junction bases unmatched: 6.